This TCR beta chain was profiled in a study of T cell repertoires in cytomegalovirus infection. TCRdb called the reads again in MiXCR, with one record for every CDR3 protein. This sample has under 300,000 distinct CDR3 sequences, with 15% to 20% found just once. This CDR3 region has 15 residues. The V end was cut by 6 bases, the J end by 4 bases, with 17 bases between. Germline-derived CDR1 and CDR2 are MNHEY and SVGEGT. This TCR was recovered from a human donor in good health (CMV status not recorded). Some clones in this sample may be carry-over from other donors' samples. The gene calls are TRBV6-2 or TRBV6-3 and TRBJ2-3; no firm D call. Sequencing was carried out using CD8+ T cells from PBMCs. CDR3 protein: CASSSNAITADTQYF. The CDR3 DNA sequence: TGTGCCAGCAGCAGCAACGCCATTACAGCAGATACGCAGTATTTT.